The 19 T cell receptor beta chains below all came from one sample that was sequenced in a study of blood T cell repertoires in COVID-19. The table came from immunoSEQ multiplex PCR; TCRdb's copy has only in-frame clones and leaves some out. The table records approximately 150,000 clones, roughly 89% of them present only once. Sequencing was carried out using peripheral blood. These receptors originate from a human donor in a cohort sampled during active COVID-19.

This rearrangement joins TRBV3-1 (or the pseudogene TRBV3-2) to TRBJ2-4; 11 bases fit TRBD2. The germline CDR1 and CDR2 sequences are LGHDT and YNNKEL (reference sequence). CDR3 length: 19 residues. J was trimmed by 5 bases and V by 0 bases; bases with no gene match: 12. As DNA, the CDR3 is TGTGCCAGCAGCCAAGATCCGGTAGCGGGGGGGCCGGGGGAAAACATTCAGTACTTC. It is translated as CASSQDPVAGGPGENIQYF.

The CDR3 is CASSLNPTSSDEQFF. CDR3 DNA sequence: TGTGCCAGCAGCTTAAACCCAACTAGCTCAGATGAGCAGTTCTTC. The J gene is TRBJ2-1, the V gene TRBV7-3; D perhaps matches TRBD2 (6 bases). The V gene lost 1 base and the J gene lost 8 bases, with 15 bases spanning the gap. The CDR3 consists of 15 residues. Germline CDR1 SGHTA, CDR2 FQGTGA. Complete variable domain (other parts from reference TRBV7-3 and TRBJ2-1): GAGVSQTPSNKVTEKGKYVELRCDPISGHTALYWYRQSLGQGPEFLIYFQGTGAADDSGLPNDRFFAVRPEGSVSTLKIQRTERGDSAVYLCASSLNPTSSDEQFFGPGTRLTVL.

The chain uses TRBV7-2 and TRBJ2-3; D possibly corresponds to TRBD2 (5 bases). Germline V gives CDR1 SGHTA, CDR2 FQGNSA. This CDR3 contains 15 residues. V was pared by 5 bases and J by 1 base, with 13 bases between. CDR3 DNA: TGTGCCAGCAGCCAAGGGTGGACTGGCACAGATACGCAGTATTTT. This sequence encodes CASSQGWTGTDTQYF.

This clone has only a few counts. The chain recombines TRBV5-4 with TRBJ2-3; 10 bases map to TRBD2. Germline CDR1 SGHNT, CDR2 YYREEE (reference sequence). The CDR3 extends over 16 amino acids. Unmatched junction bases numbered 6, after V lost 1 base and J lost 4 bases. CDR3 bases: TGTGCCAGCAGCTTGTTAGCGGGGGGACTGGCAGATACGCAGTATTTT. This codes for CASSLLAGGLADTQYF.

V gene TRBV4-1 combines with J gene TRBJ2-3; D is perhaps TRBD1 (5 bases). The length of the CDR3 is 13 residues. The V and J ends lost 0 bases and 7 bases respectively, with 8 bases between them. Germline V gene data show CDR1 as MGHRA and CDR2 as YSYEKL. CDR3: CASSQDQGNTQYF. Written as DNA, the CDR3 is TGCGCCAGCAGCCAAGATCAGGGAAATACGCAGTATTTT.

The J gene is TRBJ2-5, the V gene TRBV11-2; a weak D match, TRBD1 (6 bases). V lost 1 base, J lost 1 base, and 10 bases lay in between. The germline V gene has CDR1 SGHAT and CDR2 FQNNGV. The CDR3 spans 15 residues. CDR3 sequence: CASSLGTVAQETQYF. CDR3 coding DNA: TGTGCCAGCAGCTTAGGGACAGTAGCCCAAGAGACCCAGTACTTC.

The chain joins TRBV7-9 to TRBJ2-1; D might be TRBD1 (8 bases). Between the trimmed V and J ends, which lost 4 bases and 3 bases, there was a span of 16 bases. The germline V gene encodes CDR1 SEHNR and CDR2 FQNEAQ (reference sequence). This CDR3 has 16 amino acids. DNA of the CDR3: TGTGCCAGCAGCTCCGAAGCGGGACAGGACTACAATGAGCAGTTCTTC. This sequence encodes CASSSEAGQDYNEQFF.

J is TRBJ2-7 and V is TRBV7-2, with 13 bases lining up with TRBD2. This CDR3 has 15 residues. From germline, CDR1 is SGHTA and CDR2 FQGNSA. The J segment lost 4 bases and the V segment lost 5 bases, leaving 5 bases of the junction unmatched. In DNA form, the CDR3 reads TGTGCCAGCAGCCCCATGGGACTAGCGGGGTACGAGCAGTACTTC. It specifies CASSPMGLAGYEQYF. Looking up the rest from reference TRBV7-2 and TRBJ2-7 gives the full variable domain: GAGVSQSPSNKVTEKGKDVELRCDPISGHTALYWYRQSLGQGLEFLIYFQGNSAPDKSGLPSDRFSAERTGGSVSTLTIQRTQQEDSAVYLCASSPMGLAGYEQYFGPGTRLTVT.

The chain combines TRBV2 with TRBJ2-2; no clear D. Germline-derived CDR1 and CDR2 are SNHLY and FYNNEI. The CDR3 loop spans 13 amino acids. Trimming removed 4 bases at V and 1 base at J, with 4 bases between. CDR3 sequence: CASSVGNTGELFF. The CDR3, as DNA: TGTGCCAGCAGTGTCGGGAACACCGGGGAGCTGTTTTTT.

The chain employs TRBV5-4 and TRBJ2-5; 8 nucleotides match TRBD1. Germline CDR1 and CDR2: SGHNT and YYREEE (reference sequence). The junction had 5 bases not matched to a gene; V was cut back by 5 bases and J by 2 bases. The CDR3 has 14 amino acids. The CDR3 DNA is TGTGCCAGCAGTATGGGACAGGCACAAGAGACCCAGTACTTC. The encoded protein is CASSMGQAQETQYF.

This sequence joins TRBV11-2 and TRBJ2-7; 8 nucleotides line up with TRBD1. The CDR3 extends over 13 amino acids. Germline V gene sequence: CDR1 SGHAT, CDR2 FQNNGV. J gave up 6 bases and V 1 base, and 2 bases lay outside the gene matches. In nucleotides, the CDR3 is TGTGCCAGCAGCTTAGCAGGGGGCCTCGAGCAGTACTTC. Translation gives CASSLAGGLEQYF.

The chain is built from TRBV4-3 and TRBJ2-6; TRBD1 might be the D (7 bases). The CDR3 loop spans 18 amino acids. The V gene's germline CDR1 is LGHNA and CDR2 YSLEER. V was trimmed by 5 bases and J by 0 bases, leaving 17 bases between them. CDR3 in DNA: TGCGCCAGCAGCTTTCATCAGGGGGGCCTCTCTGGGGCCAACGTCCTGACTTTC. Its translation is CASSFHQGGLSGANVLTF.

This chain uses TRBV6-6 with TRBJ1-1, with D possibly matching TRBD1 (5 bases). Trimming took off 2 bases at V and 7 bases at J, with 14 bases between the two ends. The CDR3 spans 14 residues. CDR1 and CDR2 from the germline V gene are MNHNY and SVGAGI (reference sequence). The DNA for the CDR3 is TGTGCCAGCAGTTACCCCACAAGGGGTGATGAAGCTTTCTTT. This translates into CASSYPTRGDEAFF.

J is TRBJ2-7 and V is TRBV9; 7 bases line up with TRBD2. With 0 bases clipped from V and 6 bases from J, the junction kept 15 bases outside the gene matches. Germline CDR1 is SGDLS and CDR2 is YYNGEE. The CDR3 spans 17 residues. The CDR3 DNA reads as TGTGCCAGCAGCGTAGGTCTGGGGGGGAACAACGCGGGCGAGCAGTACTTC. The encoded protein is CASSVGLGGNNAGEQYF.

The gene calls are TRBV4-1 and TRBJ1-1; 9 positions agree with TRBD1. CDR1 and CDR2 from the germline V gene are MGHRA and YSYEKL. V trimming: 2 bases; J trimming: 2 bases; junction bases outside the gene matches: 3. This CDR3 is built from 15 residues. CDR3 nucleotide sequence: TGCGCCAGCAGCCAAACGGACAGGGGCAACACTGAAGCTTTCTTT. It yields the protein CASSQTDRGNTEAFF.

V and J are TRBV7-9 and TRBJ1-1; a possible D gene is TRBD1 (6 bases). V lost 3 bases to trimming and J lost 3 bases, with 8 bases between them. The CDR3 is 13 amino acids. Looked up from germline, CDR1 is SEHNR and CDR2 is FQNEAQ (reference sequence). The CDR3 nucleotides read TGTGCCAGCAGCTTCTACAGGGACACTGAAGCTTTCTTT. Translating gives CASSFYRDTEAFF.

The V gene is TRBV6-1, the J gene TRBJ2-7, with 7 positions matching TRBD2. V lost 1 base to trimming and J lost 6 bases; unmatched junction nucleotides: 6. CDR1 MNHNS and CDR2 SASEGT come from the germline V gene. The CDR3 runs to 14 residues. As DNA, the CDR3 is TGTGCCAGCAGTGAAGTTACTTGGGGGGGCGAGCAGTACTTC. Residues: CASSEVTWGGEQYF.

CDR3 loop: CASSQEGLGGGSSYEQYF. For the CDR3, the DNA is TGCGCCAGCAGCCAAGAGGGGCTCGGGGGGGGCAGCTCCTACGAGCAGTACTTC. This chain uses TRBV4-1 with TRBJ2-7; 8 bases are a match to TRBD2. The CDR3 is 18 residues long. Germline V gene data show CDR1 as MGHRA and CDR2 as YSYEKL. Trimming at V came to 0 bases and at J to 0 bases, leaving 10 bases not matched to a gene.

The rearrangement links TRBV15 to TRBJ2-7; D might be TRBD1 (5 bases). The CDR3 has 14 residues. Between the trimmed V and J ends, which lost 1 base and 3 bases, there was a span of 10 bases. Germline V gene lookup returns CDR1 LNHNV and CDR2 YYDKDF (reference sequence). This chain's CDR3 is CATSRAEGVYEQYF. CDR3 bases: TGTGCCACCAGCAGAGCCGAAGGGGTCTACGAGCAGTACTTC.